The sequence of this TCR beta chain was determined in a study of beta chain features in type 1 diabetes. Looking at the study overall: Age, gender and cell yields were similar between patients and healthy donors. Study results and limitations: Whether TCRB rearrangement is influenced by HLA type was left unresolved in this analysis. Type 1 diabetes patients showed a moderate but significant shortening of TCRB CDR3s in all four CD4+ subsets.

There are a few counts of this clone. Its specificity is not known. The isolated RNA, all of it, was reverse transcribed, so expressed TCRB transcripts were what got sequenced. Naive, central memory and regulatory T cell samples produced a mean of approximately 4 million reads. Profiling relied on immunoSEQ multiplex PCR, and the TCRdb table lists in-frame clones only, not all of them. The sample records approximately 360,000 clones, roughly 12% being singletons. J lost 6 bases, V lost 2 bases, and 7 bases had no gene match. The CDR3 sequence is 15 residues long. The germline CDR1 and CDR2 sequences are SGHDN and FVKESK.

This TCR was recovered from a woman younger than 35 with type 1 diabetes. The J gene is TRBJ2-3, the V gene TRBV14; 8 bases are shared with TRBD2. Sequencing was performed on naive CD4+ T cells from blood. The CDR3 here is CASSQQREWMDTQYF. The CDR3, as DNA: TGTGCCAGCAGCCAACAGCGGGAGTGGATGGATACGCAGTATTTT.